This T cell receptor (beta chain) was sequenced for a study of molecular identifiers for immune sequencing clone quantification. Study findings and constraints: Reportedly, one cell's Jurkat TCR RNA was detected within one million naive CD8 cells.

Concerning this clonotype: As yet, its antigen is unknown. A read error may be the cause here, since a much bigger clone is one base away. No conserved phenylalanine or tryptophan ends this CDR3, so it is likely a read error.

Trimming stripped 3 bases from V and 3 bases from J, with 15 bases between. The CDR3 length is 14 residues. Germline V CDR1 and CDR2: DFQATT, SNEGSKA (reference sequence). TCRdb fed the PCR reads into MiXCR, producing one record per CDR3 protein. The sample lists more than 300,000 distinct CDR3 sequences, about 20% seen once, with 0.81% in the top ten. The chain links TRBV20-1 to TRBJ2-7, with a possible D match to TRBD2 (5 bases). The clonotype originates from a human donor in good health. Some libraries in this study had Jurkat cell RNA spiked in. Specimen: naive CD8+ T cells from blood, with Jurkat cell RNA spiked in. As to subset: FACS-sorted CD8+CD4-CCR7+CD45RA+ naive T cells. CDR3 sequence: CSASIPSTLYEQYL. The CDR3 coding sequence is TGCAGTGCTAGTATTCCTAGCACCCTCTACGAGCAGTACCTC.